This entry is about one T cell receptor beta chain. With the read ending 3 residues before the CDR3 end, the germline J gene is used to fill in that end. This sample was taken from a study of T cells in women clearing cervical HPV infection. Study-level background: For cases, blood was sampled a median around 150 days after lesion detection, interquartile range about 90 to 210 days.

The V and J ends lost 4 bases and 7 bases, in that order; junction bases with no gene match: 9. Germline V CDR1 and CDR2: SEHNR, FQNEAQ (reference sequence). The CDR3 extends over 15 amino acids. The table came from immunoSEQ multiplex PCR; TCRdb's copy has only in-frame clones and leaves some out. The data include fewer than 35,000 clones; the top ten clones carry around 20%. This TCR derives from a woman aged 18-69 years with a cervical HPV16 infection that either progressed to CIN3+ or cleared (not recorded which). Sequencing was done on a sample of blood buffy coat. The chain employs TRBV7-9 and TRBJ2-1, with TRBD1 matching 8 bases. CDR3 amino acids: CASSSYRGLGNEQFF. The sequenced part of the CDR3 DNA is TGTGCCAGCAGCTCCTACAGGGGGTTGGGGAATGAG.